Here is one TCR beta chain with its context. The target antigen is unknown. It was RNA transcripts that yielded the amplified TCR beta CDR3 regions. The HTBI primer set was used in a first-round RT-PCR of the TCR CDR3. TCRdb re-called the multiplex PCR reads with MiXCR, one entry per CDR3 protein. The sample has roughly 500,000 distinct CDR3 sequences; roughly 50% are singletons. Uncontrolled infection, other autoimmune disease, pregnancy and lactation each barred patients from inclusion. Used for diagnoses were clinical symptoms, serum thyroxine and TRAb, thyroid ultrasound and orbital computed tomography. Trimming took off 1 base at V and 5 bases at J, with 11 bases between the two ends. The CDR3 is 14 residues long. From germline, CDR1 is SEHNR and CDR2 FQNEAQ (reference sequence). The data originate from a study of T cells in Graves' hyperthyroidism and ophthalmopathy. Study conclusions and caveats: Ophthalmopathy onset followed model prediction by a median about seven months.

What was sequenced was peripheral blood or thyroid tissue (not recorded which). The TCR was taken from an adult woman with Graves' disease, either hyperthyroidism or ophthalmopathy (not recorded which). The chain joins TRBV7-9 to TRBJ2-5, with D maybe TRBD2 (6 bases). CDR3 loop: CASSLGGKKETQYF. DNA for the CDR3: TGTGCCAGCAGCTTAGGCGGGAAGAAGGAGACCCAGTACTTC.